This TCR beta chain was recorded in a study of T cell responses to AZD1222 COVID-19 vaccine. Second-dose groups at about 4 or about 12 weeks were pooled. Repertoires were generated with immunoSEQ multiplex PCR, while TCRdb's copy carries only in-frame clones and drops some. The sample lists about 110,000 clones; around 93% were seen once. With respect to this clone: The antigen remains unidentified.

Study findings and constraints: Mostly white British, mostly female donors; authors suggested clonal diversity may be underestimated. Across the whole spike, CD4 TCRs peaked at regions 160-218 and 743-854.

The CDR3 loop spans 17 amino acids. The V gene's germline CDR1 is MNHNS and CDR2 SASEGT. The trim removed 2 bases at V and 2 bases at J, leaving 12 bases unmatched. The input for sequencing was peripheral blood, taken 28 days after the second AZD1222 dose. This receptor was obtained from an adult who received the AZD1222 COVID-19 vaccine. The rearrangement links TRBV6-1 to TRBJ2-7; the match to TRBD1 covers 7 bases. The CDR3 coding sequence is TGTGCCAGCAGTGAATTAGTACCGGGACAGTTCGCCTACGAGCAGTACTTC. This sequence encodes CASSELVPGQFAYEQYF.